This TCR beta chain appears in the sequencing data of a study of CD8 T cells in Susac syndrome. About this clonotype itself: What it binds is not known.

V lost 0 bases and J lost 7; bases outside the gene matches: 7. The CDR3 covers 17 residues. The V gene's germline CDR1 is SGHNT and CDR2 YYREEE (reference sequence). From blood CD8+ and CD4+ T cells, the TCR beta chain was sequenced. RNA in amounts of roughly 0.5 to 1 ug was reverse transcribed with random hexamers. Via MiXCR, TCRdb re-called the immunoSEQ multiplex PCR reads, giving one row per CDR3 protein. The sample records about 140,000 distinct CDR3 sequences, approximately 93% being singletons. Broader study findings: The study's TCR sequencing and HLA analysis drew on a certain number of individuals. That number was acknowledged as relatively small.

The sample comprised CD4+ T cells from PBMCs. The chain combines TRBV5-4 with TRBJ2-7; 16 bases line up with TRBD2. This clonotype was sampled from a human donor in good health. CDR3 nucleotides: TGTGCCAGCAGCTTGGACGGGACTAGCGGGAGGGCGAGTGAGCAGTACTTC. Translating it yields CASSLDGTSGRASEQYF.